Below are 2 T cell receptor beta chains sequenced from a single sample in a study of T cell changes during pregnancy in multiple sclerosis (dated by TCRdb to the late 2010s). Library prep was done by the immunoSEQ multiplex PCR assay. Imported from immuneACCESS, the table was reduced by TCRdb to in-frame sequences with V and J called. These copies leave out some clones; in studies compared against another copy, an unresolved V gene accounts for under half, and the cause of the remainder is not known. This sample gives approximately 68,000 clones in total; approximately 93% of them show up just once. Over 1.1% of the sample comes from the top ten. This specimen consisted of peripheral blood, obtained in the second trimester of pregnancy. The receptors derive from a female donor with multiple sclerosis, enrolled in a pregnancy study.

The chain uses TRBV7-7 and TRBJ2-5; D is ambiguous. The V end lost 2 bases, the J end lost 5 bases, and 12 bases lay between the germline ends. Germline CDR1 SSHAT, CDR2 FNYEAQ (reference sequence). The CDR3 consists of 14 residues. The CDR3 DNA sequence: TGTGCCAGCAGCTTAATCAATTCTGAGGAGACCCAGTACTTC. The encoded protein is CASSLINSEETQYF. The complete variable domain, with remaining parts taken from reference TRBV7-7 and TRBJ2-5, reads GAGVSQSPRYKVTKRGQDVTLRCDPISSHATLYWYQQALGQGPEFLTYFNYEAQPDKSGLPSDRFSAERPEGSISTLTIQRTEQRDSAMYRCASSLINSEETQYFGPGTRLLVL.

The sample holds a few counts of this clone. This sequence joins TRBV11-3 and TRBJ1-1, with D tentatively TRBD1 (5 bases). The CDR3 covers 14 residues. With 7 bases removed from V and 2 bases from J, the gap between germline ends came to 14 bases. Looked up from germline, CDR1 is SGHNT and CDR2 is YENEEA. The CDR3 bases are TGTGCCAGCACCAAACGGGGGGGAAACACTGAAGCTTTCTTT. Its protein is CASTKRGGNTEAFF.